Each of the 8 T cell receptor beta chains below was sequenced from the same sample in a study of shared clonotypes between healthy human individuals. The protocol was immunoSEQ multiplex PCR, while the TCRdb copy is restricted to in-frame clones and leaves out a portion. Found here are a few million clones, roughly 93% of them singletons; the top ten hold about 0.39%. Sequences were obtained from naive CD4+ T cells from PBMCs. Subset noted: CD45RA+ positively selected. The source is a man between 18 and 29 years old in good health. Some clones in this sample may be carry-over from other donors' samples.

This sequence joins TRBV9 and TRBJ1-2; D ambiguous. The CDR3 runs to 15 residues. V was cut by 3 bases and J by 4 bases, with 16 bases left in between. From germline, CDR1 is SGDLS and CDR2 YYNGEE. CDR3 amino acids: CASSARDGPVYGYTF. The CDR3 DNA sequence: TGTGCCAGCAGCGCCCGAGATGGTCCAGTCTATGGCTACACCTTC.

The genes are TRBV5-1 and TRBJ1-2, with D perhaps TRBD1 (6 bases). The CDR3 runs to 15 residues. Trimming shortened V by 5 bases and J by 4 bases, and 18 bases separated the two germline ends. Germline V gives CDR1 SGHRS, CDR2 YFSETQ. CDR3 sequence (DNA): TGCGCCAGCAGAAATCCCGGGGGCAAAATCTATGGCTACACCTTC. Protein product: CASRNPGGKIYGYTF.

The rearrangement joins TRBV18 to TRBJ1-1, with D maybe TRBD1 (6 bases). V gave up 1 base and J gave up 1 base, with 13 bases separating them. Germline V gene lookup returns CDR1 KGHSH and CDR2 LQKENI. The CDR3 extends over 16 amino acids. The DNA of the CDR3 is TGTGCCAGCTCACCACAGGTAGCGGACAGGAACACTGAAGCTTTCTTT. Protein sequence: CASSPQVADRNTEAFF.

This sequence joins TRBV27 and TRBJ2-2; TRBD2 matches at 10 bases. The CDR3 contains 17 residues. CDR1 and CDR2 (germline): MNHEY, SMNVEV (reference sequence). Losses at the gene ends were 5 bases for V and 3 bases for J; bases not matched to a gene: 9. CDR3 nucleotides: TGTGCCAGCAGTCTACTAACTAGCGGGACTTACACCGGGGAGCTGTTTTTT. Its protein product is CASSLLTSGTYTGELFF.

For the CDR3, the DNA is TGTGCCAGCAGTTACGCGACCCGGGGTGGGGAGCTGTTTTTT. Amino acids: CASSYATRGGELFF. The genes are TRBV6-5 and TRBJ2-2; the D gene is possibly TRBD2 (5 bases). V was pared by 2 bases and J by 8 bases, with 12 bases between. The CDR3 is made up of 14 amino acids. CDR1 is MNHEY and CDR2 is SVGAGI in the germline V gene.

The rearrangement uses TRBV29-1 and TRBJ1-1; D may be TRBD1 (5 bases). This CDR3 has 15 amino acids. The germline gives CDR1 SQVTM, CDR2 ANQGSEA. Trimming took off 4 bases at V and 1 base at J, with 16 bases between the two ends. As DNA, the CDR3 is TGCAGCGTTGGCGGGAGAGGGGCGGGGAACACTGAAGCTTTCTTT. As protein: CSVGGRGAGNTEAFF. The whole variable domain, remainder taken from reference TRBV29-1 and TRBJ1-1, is SAVISQKPSRDICQRGTSLTIQCQVDSQVTMMFWYRQQPGQSLTLIATANQGSEATYESGFVIDKFPISRPNLTFSTLTVSNMSPEDSSIYLCSVGGRGAGNTEAFFGQGTRLTVV.

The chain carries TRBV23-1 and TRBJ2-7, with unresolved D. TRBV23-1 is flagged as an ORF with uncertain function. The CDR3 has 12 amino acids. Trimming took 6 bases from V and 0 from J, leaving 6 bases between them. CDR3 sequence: CASSPTSYEQYF. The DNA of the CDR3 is TGCGCCAGCAGCCCTACCTCCTACGAGCAGTACTTC.

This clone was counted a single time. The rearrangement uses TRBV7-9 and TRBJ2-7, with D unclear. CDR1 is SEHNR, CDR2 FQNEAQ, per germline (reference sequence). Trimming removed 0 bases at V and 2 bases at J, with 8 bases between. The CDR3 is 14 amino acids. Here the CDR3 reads CASSLASTPYEQYF. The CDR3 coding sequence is TGTGCCAGCAGCTTAGCCTCGACCCCCTACGAGCAGTACTTC.